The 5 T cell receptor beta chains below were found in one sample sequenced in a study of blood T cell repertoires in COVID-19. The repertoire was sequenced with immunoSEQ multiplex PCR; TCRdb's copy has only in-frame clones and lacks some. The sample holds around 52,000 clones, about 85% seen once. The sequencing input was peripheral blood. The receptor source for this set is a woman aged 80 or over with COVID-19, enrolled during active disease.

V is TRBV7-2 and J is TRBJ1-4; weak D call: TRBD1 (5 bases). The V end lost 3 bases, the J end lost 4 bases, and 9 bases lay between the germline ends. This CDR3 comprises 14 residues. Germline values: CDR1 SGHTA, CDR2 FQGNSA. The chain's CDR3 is CASSFGGSNEKLFF. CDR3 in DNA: TGTGCCAGCAGCTTCGGGGGGAGTAATGAAAAACTGTTTTTT.

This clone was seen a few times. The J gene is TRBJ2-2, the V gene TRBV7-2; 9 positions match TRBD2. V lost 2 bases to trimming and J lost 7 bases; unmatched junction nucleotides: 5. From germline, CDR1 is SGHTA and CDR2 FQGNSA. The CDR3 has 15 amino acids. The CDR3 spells CASSLKSGGIGELFF. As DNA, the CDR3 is TGTGCCAGCAGCTTAAAGAGCGGGGGGATCGGGGAGCTGTTTTTT.

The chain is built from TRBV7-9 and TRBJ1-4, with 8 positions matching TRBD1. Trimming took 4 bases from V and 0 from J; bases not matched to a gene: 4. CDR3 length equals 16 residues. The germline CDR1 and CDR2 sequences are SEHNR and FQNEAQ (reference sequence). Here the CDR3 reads CASSSGQGTTNEKLFF. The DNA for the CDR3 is TGTGCCAGCAGCTCAGGACAGGGAACAACTAATGAAAAACTGTTTTTT.

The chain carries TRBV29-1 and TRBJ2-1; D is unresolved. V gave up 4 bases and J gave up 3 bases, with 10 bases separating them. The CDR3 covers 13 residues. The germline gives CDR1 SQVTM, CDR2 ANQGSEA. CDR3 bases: TGCAGCGTTGTCCGACTGGGCTACAATGAGCAGTTCTTC. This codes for CSVVRLGYNEQFF.

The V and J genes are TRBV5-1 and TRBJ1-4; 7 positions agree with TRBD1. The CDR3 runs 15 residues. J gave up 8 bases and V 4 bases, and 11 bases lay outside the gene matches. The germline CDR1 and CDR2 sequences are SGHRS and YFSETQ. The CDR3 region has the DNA TGCGCCAGCAGCAGCGGCAGGGGGTTAGGGGAAAAACTGTTTTTT. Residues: CASSSGRGLGEKLFF.